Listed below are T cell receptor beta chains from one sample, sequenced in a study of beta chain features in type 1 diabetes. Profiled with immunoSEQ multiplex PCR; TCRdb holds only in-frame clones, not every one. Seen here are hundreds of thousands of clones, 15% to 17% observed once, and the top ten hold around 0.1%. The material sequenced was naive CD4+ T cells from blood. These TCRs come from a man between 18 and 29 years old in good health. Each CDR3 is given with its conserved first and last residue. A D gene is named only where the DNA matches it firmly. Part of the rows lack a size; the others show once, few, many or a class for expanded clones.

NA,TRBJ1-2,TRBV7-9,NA,TGTGCCAGCAGGTGGCTGCGAGGTCATGGCTACACCTTC,CASRWLRGHGYTF
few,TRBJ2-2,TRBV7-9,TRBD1,TGTGCCAGCAGCGATGCCTTCGGGACAGCTAACACCGGGGAGCTGTTTTTT,CASSDAFGTANTGELFF
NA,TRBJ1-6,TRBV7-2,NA,TGTGCCAGCAGCTTCGGACGGACCTTTCCCAATAATTCACCCCTCCACTTT,CASSFGRTFPNNSPLHF
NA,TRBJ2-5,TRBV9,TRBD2,TGTGCCAGCAGCGAGATAGCGGGGTTAGAGACCCAGTACTTC,CASSEIAGLETQYF
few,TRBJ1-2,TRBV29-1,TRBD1,TGCAGCGGAGGGGGCGGGAACTATGGCTACACCTTC,CSGGGGNYGYTF
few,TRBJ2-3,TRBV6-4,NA,TGTGCCAGCAGTGAACAGGTTCGCACAGATACGCAGTATTTT,CASSEQVRTDTQYF
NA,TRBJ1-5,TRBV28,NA,TGTGCCAGCAGCGTGACAGGTCGAGGAAATCAGCCCCAGCATTTT,CASSVTGRGNQPQHF
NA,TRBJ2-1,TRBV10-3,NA,TGTGCCATCAGCCAACTAGTGCTCTCCTACAATGAGCAGTTCTTC,CAISQLVLSYNEQFF
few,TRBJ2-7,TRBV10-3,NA,TGTGCCATCAGTACAAGGGACGGCTACGAGCAGTACTTC,CAISTRDGYEQYF
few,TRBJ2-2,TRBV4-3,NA,TGCGCCAGCAGCCTCATGACATCCTCCACCGGGGAGCTGTTTTTT,CASSLMTSSTGELFF